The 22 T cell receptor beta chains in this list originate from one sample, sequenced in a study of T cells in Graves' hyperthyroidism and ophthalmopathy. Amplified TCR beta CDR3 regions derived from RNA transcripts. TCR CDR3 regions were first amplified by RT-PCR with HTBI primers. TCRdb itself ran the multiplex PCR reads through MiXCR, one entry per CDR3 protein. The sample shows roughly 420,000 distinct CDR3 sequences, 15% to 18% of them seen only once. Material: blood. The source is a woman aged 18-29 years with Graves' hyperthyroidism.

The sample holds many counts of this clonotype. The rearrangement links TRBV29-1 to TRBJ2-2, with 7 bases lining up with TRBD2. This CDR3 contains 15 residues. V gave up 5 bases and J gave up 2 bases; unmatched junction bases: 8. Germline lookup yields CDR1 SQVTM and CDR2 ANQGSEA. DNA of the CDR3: TGCAGCGTTAAGTCCAGCGGGGATAACACCGGGGAGCTGTTTTTT. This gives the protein CSVKSSGDNTGELFF.

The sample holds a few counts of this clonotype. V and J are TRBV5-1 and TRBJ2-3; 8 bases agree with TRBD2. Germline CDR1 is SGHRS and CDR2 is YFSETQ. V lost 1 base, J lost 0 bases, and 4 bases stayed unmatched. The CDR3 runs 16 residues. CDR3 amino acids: CASSLLAGTSTDTQYF. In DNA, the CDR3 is TGCGCCAGCAGCTTGCTAGCGGGTACAAGCACAGATACGCAGTATTTT.

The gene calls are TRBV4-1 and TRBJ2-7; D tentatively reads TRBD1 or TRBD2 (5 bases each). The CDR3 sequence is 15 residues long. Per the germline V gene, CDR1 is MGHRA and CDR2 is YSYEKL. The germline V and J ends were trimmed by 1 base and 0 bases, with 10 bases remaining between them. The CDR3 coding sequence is TGCGCCAGCAGCCAAGGGGACGACCCCTCCTACGAGCAGTACTTC. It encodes CASSQGDDPSYEQYF.

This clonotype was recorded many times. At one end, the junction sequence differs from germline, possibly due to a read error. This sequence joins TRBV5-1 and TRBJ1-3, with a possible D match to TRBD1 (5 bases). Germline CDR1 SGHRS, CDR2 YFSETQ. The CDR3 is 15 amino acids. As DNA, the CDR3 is TGTGCCAGCAGTTCAGGAGGGGCCTCTGGAAACACCATATATTTT. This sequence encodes CASSSGGASGNTIYF.

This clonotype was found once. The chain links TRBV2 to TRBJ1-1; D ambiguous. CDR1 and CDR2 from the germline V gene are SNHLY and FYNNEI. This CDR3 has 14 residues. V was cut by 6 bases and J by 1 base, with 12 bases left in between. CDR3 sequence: CASRARHGNTEAFF. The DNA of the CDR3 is TGTGCCAGCAGGGCAAGACATGGGAACACTGAAGCTTTCTTT.

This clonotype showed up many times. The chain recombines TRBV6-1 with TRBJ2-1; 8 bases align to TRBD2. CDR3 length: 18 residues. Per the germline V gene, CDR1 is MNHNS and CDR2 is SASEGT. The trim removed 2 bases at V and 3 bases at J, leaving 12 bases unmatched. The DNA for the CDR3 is TGTGCCAGCAGTGAAAATTTTGGATCAACTAGCGGCTACAATGAGCAGTTCTTC. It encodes CASSENFGSTSGYNEQFF.

CDR3 sequence: CSARDLAGGLTDTQYF. In nucleotides, the CDR3 is TGCAGTGCTAGAGATTTAGCGGGAGGGCTCACAGATACGCAGTATTTT. The chain couples TRBV20-1 to TRBJ2-3; TRBD2 agrees at 11 bases. The germline CDR1 and CDR2 sequences are DFQATT and SNEGSKA (reference sequence). CDR3 length: 16 residues. V was pared by 0 bases and J by 2 bases, with 4 bases of the junction left unmatched.

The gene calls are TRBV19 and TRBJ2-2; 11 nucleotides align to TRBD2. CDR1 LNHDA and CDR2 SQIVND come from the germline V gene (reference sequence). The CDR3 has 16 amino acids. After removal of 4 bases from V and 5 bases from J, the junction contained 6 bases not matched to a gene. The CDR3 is CASSRVTSGVTGELFF. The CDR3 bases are TGTGCCAGTAGTAGGGTGACTAGCGGGGTAACCGGGGAGCTGTTTTTT.

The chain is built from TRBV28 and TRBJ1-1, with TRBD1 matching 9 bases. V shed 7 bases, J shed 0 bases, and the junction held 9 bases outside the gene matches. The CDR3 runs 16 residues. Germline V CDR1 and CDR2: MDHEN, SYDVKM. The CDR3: CASTPQGAGMNTEAFF. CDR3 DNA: TGTGCCAGCACCCCACAGGGGGCAGGAATGAACACTGAAGCTTTCTTT.

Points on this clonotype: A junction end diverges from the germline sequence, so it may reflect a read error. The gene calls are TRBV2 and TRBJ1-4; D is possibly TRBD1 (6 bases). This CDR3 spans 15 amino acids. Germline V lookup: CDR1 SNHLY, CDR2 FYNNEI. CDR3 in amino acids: CASRPRGGTDEKLFF. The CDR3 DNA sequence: TGTGCCAGCAGACCCAGGGGAGGAACTGATGAAAAACTGTTTTTT.

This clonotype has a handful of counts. The CDR3 DNA sequence: TGCAGCGTTGACTATTATGGCTACACCTTC. It encodes CSVDYYGYTF. The V gene is TRBV29-1, the J gene TRBJ1-2; D gene ambiguous. The CDR3 is 10 residues long. Germline CDR1 reads SQVTM; CDR2 reads ANQGSEA. V was clipped by 3 bases and J by 5 bases, with 4 bases between them. The variable domain in full, with the rest retrieved from reference TRBV29-1 and TRBJ1-2, is SAVISQKPSRDICQRGTSLTIQCQVDSQVTMMFWYRQQPGQSLTLIATANQGSEATYESGFVIDKFPISRPNLTFSTLTVSNMSPEDSSIYLCSVDYYGYTFGSGTRLTVV.

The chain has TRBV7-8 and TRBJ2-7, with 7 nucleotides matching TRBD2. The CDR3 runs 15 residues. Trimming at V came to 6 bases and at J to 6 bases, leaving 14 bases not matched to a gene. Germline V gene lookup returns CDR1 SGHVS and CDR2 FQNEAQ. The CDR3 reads CASSQSGGGLSEQYF. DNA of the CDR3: TGTGCCAGCAGTCAATCGGGGGGAGGTCTGTCCGAGCAGTACTTC.

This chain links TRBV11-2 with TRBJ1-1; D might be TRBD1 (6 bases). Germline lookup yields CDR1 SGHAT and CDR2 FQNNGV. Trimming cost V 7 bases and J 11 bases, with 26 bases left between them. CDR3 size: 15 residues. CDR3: CASTYRGGGRGAAFF. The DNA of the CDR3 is TGTGCCAGCACCTATAGGGGGGGGGGCCGGGGAGCGGCTTTCTTT.

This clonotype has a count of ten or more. DNA of the CDR3: TGCAGTGCAAGACAGGGGGCAGGGCTAGCGGGAGTGGGTTTTACCTACGAGCAGTACTTC. Translated, it gives CSARQGAGLAGVGFTYEQYF. V and J are TRBV20-1 and TRBJ2-7; D could derive from TRBD1 or TRBD2 (10 bases each). The CDR3 is 20 residues long. Trimming left V 6 bases short and J 2 bases short, with 35 bases between. Germline CDR1 reads DFQATT; CDR2 reads SNEGSKA (reference sequence).

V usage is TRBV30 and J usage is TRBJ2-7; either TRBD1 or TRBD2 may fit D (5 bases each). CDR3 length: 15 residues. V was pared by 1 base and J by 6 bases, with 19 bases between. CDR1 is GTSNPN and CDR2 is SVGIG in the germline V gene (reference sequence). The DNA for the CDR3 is TGTGCCTGGAGTGCATGGGGGACGGCCCGAGCCGAGCAGTACTTC. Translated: CAWSAWGTARAEQYF.

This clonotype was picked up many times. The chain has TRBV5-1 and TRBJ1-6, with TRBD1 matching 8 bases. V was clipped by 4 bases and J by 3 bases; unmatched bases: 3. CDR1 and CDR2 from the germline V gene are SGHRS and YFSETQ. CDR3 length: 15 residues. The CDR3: CASSKGTGYNSPLHF. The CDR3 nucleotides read TGCGCCAGCAGCAAAGGGACAGGCTATAATTCACCCCTCCACTTT.

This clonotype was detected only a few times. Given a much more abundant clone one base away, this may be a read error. CDR3 amino acids: CTSGLAGSDTQYF. The CDR3 region has the DNA TGTACCAGCGGGCTAGCGGGATCAGATACGCAGTATTTT. The chain links TRBV7-9 to TRBJ2-3, with TRBD2 matching over 9 bases. The CDR3 contains 13 residues. Germline V gene lookup returns CDR1 SEHNR and CDR2 FQNEAQ (reference sequence).

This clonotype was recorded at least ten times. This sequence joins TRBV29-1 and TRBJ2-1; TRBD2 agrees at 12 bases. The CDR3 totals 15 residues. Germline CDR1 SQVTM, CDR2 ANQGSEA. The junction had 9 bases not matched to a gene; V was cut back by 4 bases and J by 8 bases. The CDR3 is CSVGRTSGKLDEQFF. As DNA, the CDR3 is TGCAGCGTTGGTCGGACTAGCGGGAAGTTGGATGAGCAGTTCTTC.

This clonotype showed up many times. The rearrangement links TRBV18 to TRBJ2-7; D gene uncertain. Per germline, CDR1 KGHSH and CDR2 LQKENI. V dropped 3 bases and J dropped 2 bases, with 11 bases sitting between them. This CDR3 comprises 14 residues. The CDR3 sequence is CASSPPQRTYEQYF. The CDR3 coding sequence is TGTGCCAGCTCACCCCCCCAGCGAACCTACGAGCAGTACTTC.

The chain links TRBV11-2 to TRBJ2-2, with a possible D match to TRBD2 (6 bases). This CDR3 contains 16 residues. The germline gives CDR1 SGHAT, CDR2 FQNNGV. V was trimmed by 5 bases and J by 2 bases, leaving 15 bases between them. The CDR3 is CASSLPRGINTGELFF. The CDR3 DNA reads TGTGCCAGCAGCCTTCCTCGGGGGATAAACACCGGGGAGCTGTTTTTT. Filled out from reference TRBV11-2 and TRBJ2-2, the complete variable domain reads EAGVAQSPRYKIIEKRQSVAFWCNPISGHATLYWYQQILGQGPKLLIQFQNNGVVDDSQLPKDRFSAERLKGVDSTLKIQPAKLEDSAVYLCASSLPRGINTGELFFGEGSRLTVL.

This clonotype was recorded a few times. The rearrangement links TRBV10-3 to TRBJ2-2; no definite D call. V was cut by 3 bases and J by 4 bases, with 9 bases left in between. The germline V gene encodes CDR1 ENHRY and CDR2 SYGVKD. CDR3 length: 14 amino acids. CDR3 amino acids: CAISDKGITGELFF. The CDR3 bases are TGTGCCATCAGTGACAAAGGGATCACCGGGGAGCTGTTTTTT.

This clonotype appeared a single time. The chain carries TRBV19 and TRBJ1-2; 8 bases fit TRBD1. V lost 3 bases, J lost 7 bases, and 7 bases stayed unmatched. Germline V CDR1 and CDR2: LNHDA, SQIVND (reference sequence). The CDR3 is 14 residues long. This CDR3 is CASSIFQGAGGYTF. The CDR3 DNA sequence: TGTGCCAGTAGTATTTTCCAGGGGGCAGGTGGCTACACCTTC. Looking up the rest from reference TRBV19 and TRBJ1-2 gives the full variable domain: DGGITQSPKYLFRKEGQNVTLSCEQNLNHDAMYWYRQDPGQGLRLIYYSQIVNDFQKGDIAEGYSVSREKKESFPLTVTSAQKNPTAFYLCASSIFQGAGGYTFGSGTRLTVV.